The 24 T cell receptor beta chains listed next were all sequenced from one sample in a study of CD8 T cells in Susac syndrome. Random hexamers primed reverse transcription of roughly 0.5 to 1 ug RNA. One entry per CDR3 protein results from TCRdb running MiXCR on the immunoSEQ multiplex PCR reads. The top ten hold around 0.12% of the sample, which has about 160,000 distinct CDR3 sequences, approximately 95% seen once. The specimen was CD4+ T cells from PBMCs. These receptors came from a human donor with Susac syndrome.

This rearrangement joins TRBV25-1 to TRBJ2-5, with 7 bases matching TRBD2. Germline V gene sequence: CDR1 MGHDK, CDR2 SYGVNS. V lost 1 base and J lost 5; bases outside the gene matches: 13. The CDR3 spans 17 residues. The CDR3 spells CASSELGGGEVRETQYF. CDR3 bases: TGTGCCAGCAGTGAATTGGGCGGGGGAGAGGTTAGGGAGACCCAGTACTTC.

The gene calls are TRBV29-1 and TRBJ2-3; maybe TRBD2 (6 bases). Trimming removed 7 bases at V and 9 bases at J, with 17 bases between. The CDR3 sequence is 12 residues long. Germline lookup yields CDR1 SQVTM and CDR2 ANQGSEA. The CDR3 DNA is TGCAGCGGATACCGGGAGCCCCGAACGCAGTATTTT. Amino acid sequence: CSGYREPRTQYF.

This chain uses TRBV3-1 with TRBJ2-5; 7 bases agree with TRBD1. Germline V lookup: CDR1 LGHDT, CDR2 YNNKEL (reference sequence). This CDR3 is built from 14 residues. V shed 6 bases, J shed 0 bases, and the junction held 4 bases outside the gene matches. This CDR3 is CASRLQGYQETQYF. CDR3 sequence (DNA): TGTGCCAGCAGGTTACAGGGGTACCAAGAGACCCAGTACTTC.

This rearrangement joins TRBV4-3 to TRBJ1-2; D remains unclear. Deletions cut 0 bases from V and 4 bases from J, with 15 bases between. CDR3 size: 16 residues. Germline V gene data show CDR1 as LGHNA and CDR2 as YSLEER. CDR3 nucleotides: TGCGCCAGCAGCCAAGATGAACGCAAAGCTGGCTATGGCTACACCTTC. This sequence encodes CASSQDERKAGYGYTF.

The rearrangement joins TRBV21-1 to TRBJ2-5; the table gives TRBD1 as D, unverified against the DNA. TRBV21-1 is a pseudogene. The CDR3 covers 11 residues. The CDR3 region has the DNA TGTGCCGCCCTGACCAGGGAGACCCAGTACTTC. Residues: CAALTRETQYF.

The chain uses TRBV30 and TRBJ1-5, with 8 bases matching TRBD1. The CDR3 loop spans 13 amino acids. Trimming at V came to 1 base and at J to 7 bases, leaving 3 bases not matched to a gene. The germline V gene encodes CDR1 GTSNPN and CDR2 SVGIG (reference sequence). As DNA, the CDR3 is TGTGCCTGGAGTGCCGGGACAGGCCAGCCCCAGCATTTT. Amino acids: CAWSAGTGQPQHF.

The chain employs TRBV14 and TRBJ2-1; TRBD2 matches 10 bases. The CDR3 length is 14 residues. Germline assignment: CDR1 SGHDN and CDR2 FVKESK. J was trimmed by 4 bases and V by 10 bases; bases with no gene match: 7. The CDR3 sequence is CATSPAGGYNEQFF. CDR3 DNA sequence: TGTGCCACCTCGCCAGCGGGGGGGTACAATGAGCAGTTCTTC.

V is TRBV6-2 or TRBV6-3 and J is TRBJ2-7; the D gene is possibly TRBD2 (6 bases). The length of the CDR3 is 18 residues. Per germline, CDR1 MNHEY and CDR2 SVGEGT. V lost 4 bases, J lost 6 bases, and 28 bases lay in between. This chain's CDR3 is CASSSNISPFRQGGEQYF. As DNA, the CDR3 is TGTGCCAGCAGTTCCAATATCAGTCCTTTCCGGCAGGGAGGCGAGCAGTACTTC.

The chain recombines TRBV24-1 with TRBJ2-5; D uncertain. The V end lost 4 bases, the J end lost 5 bases, and 13 bases lay between the germline ends. CDR1 and CDR2 (germline): KGHDR, SFDVKD. This CDR3 contains 14 residues. Written as DNA, the CDR3 is TGTGCCACCAGTGACGCAATGGCGTCGGAGACCCAGTACTTC. Encoded protein: CATSDAMASETQYF.

The chain carries TRBV6-6 and TRBJ2-7; 9 bases match TRBD2. CDR1 MNHNY and CDR2 SVGAGI come from the germline V gene (reference sequence). This CDR3 comprises 15 residues. The trim removed 6 bases at V and 7 bases at J, leaving 13 bases unmatched. The CDR3 reads CASRITLAGEEEQYF. The CDR3, as DNA: TGTGCCAGCAGAATTACCTTAGCGGGAGAGGAGGAGCAGTACTTC.

This chain joins TRBV29-1 and TRBJ1-1; TRBD1 agrees at 8 bases. CDR1 is SQVTM, CDR2 ANQGSEA, per germline. The CDR3 loop spans 14 amino acids. V gave up 6 bases and J gave up 0 bases; unmatched junction bases: 6. The CDR3 sequence is CSVDRTGMNTEAFF. The DNA of the CDR3 is TGCAGCGTAGACCGGACAGGGATGAACACTGAAGCTTTCTTT.

V gene TRBV2 combines with J gene TRBJ2-5; 9 bases are a match to TRBD2. Unmatched junction bases numbered 12, after V lost 8 bases and J lost 5 bases. The CDR3 is 15 residues long. Germline CDR1 reads SNHLY; CDR2 reads FYNNEI. CDR3: CASSPSGVRGETQYF. As DNA, the CDR3 is TGTGCCAGCTCGCCTAGCGGGGTCCGCGGGGAGACCCAGTACTTC.

This chain connects TRBV29-1 to TRBJ2-5; 11 nucleotides align to TRBD2. The CDR3 covers 14 residues. CDR1 and CDR2 from the germline V gene are SQVTM and ANQGSEA. J gave up 3 bases and V 8 bases, and 8 bases lay outside the gene matches. Here the CDR3 DNA reads TGCAGCTTTAGCGGGAGGGCCCTGGAAGAGACCCAGTACTTC. Protein sequence: CSFSGRALEETQYF.

This chain connects TRBV5-6 to TRBJ2-2, with TRBD2 identical over 8 bases. Trimming at V came to 0 bases and at J to 5 bases, leaving 3 bases not matched to a gene. Germline V CDR1 and CDR2: SGHDT, YYEEEE. The CDR3 has 15 residues. As DNA, the CDR3 is TGTGCCAGCAGCTTGGGACTAGCGATGACCGGGGAGCTGTTTTTT. It encodes CASSLGLAMTGELFF. The full variable domain, rest sourced from reference TRBV5-6 and TRBJ2-2, is DAGVTQSPTHLIKTRGQQVTLRCSPKSGHDTVSWYQQALGQGPQFIFQYYEEEERQRGNFPDRFSGHQFPNYSSELNVNALLLGDSALYLCASSLGLAMTGELFFGEGSRLTVL.

The chain employs TRBV2 and TRBJ2-7, with D unclear. With 1 base removed from V and 0 bases from J, the gap between germline ends came to 10 bases. This CDR3 is 15 amino acids long. Germline V gene data show CDR1 as SNHLY and CDR2 as FYNNEI. The CDR3 bases are TGTGCCAGCAGTGAAGAAGCGTACGACTCCTACGAGCAGTACGTC. The encoded protein is CASSEEAYDSYEQYV.

This clonotype turned up a few times. This chain joins TRBV29-1 and TRBJ2-5; TRBD2 might be the D (6 bases). V lost 3 bases to trimming and J lost 1 base, with 9 bases between them. The CDR3 has 13 residues. CDR1 is SQVTM, CDR2 ANQGSEA, per germline. In nucleotides, the CDR3 is TGCAGCGTTGAGGTAGCGGTCCAAGAGACCCAGTACTTC. Its translation: CSVEVAVQETQYF.

For the CDR3, the DNA is TGTGCCAGCAGCCGGCTAGCGGTTAACAATGAGCAGTTCTTC. The encoded protein is CASSRLAVNNEQFF. The chain has TRBV14 and TRBJ2-1; 7 bases align to TRBD2. With 4 bases clipped from V and 5 bases from J, the junction kept 5 bases outside the gene matches. This CDR3 contains 14 residues. Looked up from germline, CDR1 is SGHDN and CDR2 is FVKESK.

V gene TRBV5-1 combines with J gene TRBJ2-3; D gene unclear. The CDR3 has 13 residues. Per the germline V gene, CDR1 is SGHRS and CDR2 is YFSETQ. The V gene lost 3 bases and the J gene lost 4 bases, with 9 bases spanning the gap. As DNA, the CDR3 is TGCGCCAGCAGCTCCGGCCCGCCAGATACGCAGTATTTT. Its translation is CASSSGPPDTQYF.

V gene TRBV12-3 or TRBV12-4 combines with J gene TRBJ1-2, with unresolved D. Trimming removed 6 bases from V and 1 base from J, with 9 bases in between. This CDR3 has 13 residues. For the CDR3, the DNA is TGTGCCAGCAGCCGCAACAGTAACTATGGCTACACCTTC. It yields the protein CASSRNSNYGYTF.

The V and J genes are TRBV7-2 and TRBJ1-1; D is unresolved. CDR3 length: 13 amino acids. Trimming left V 3 bases short and J 5 bases short, with 10 bases between. Germline loops: CDR1 SGHTA, CDR2 FQGNSA. DNA for the CDR3: TGTGCCAGCAGCTTTTACCCCGGGACTGAAGCTTTCTTT. Translated, it gives CASSFYPGTEAFF.

The CDR3 reads CASSLMTSGSYNEQFF. DNA of the CDR3: TGTGCCAGCAGTCTCATGACTAGCGGGAGTTACAATGAGCAGTTCTTC. The chain carries TRBV28 and TRBJ2-1; 12 bases line up with TRBD2. V lost 5 bases to trimming and J lost 4 bases; unmatched junction nucleotides: 6. This CDR3 region has 16 residues. The germline V gene has CDR1 MDHEN and CDR2 SYDVKM.

The chain links TRBV20-1 to TRBJ2-3; a possible D gene is TRBD2 (6 bases). The V end lost 6 bases, the J end lost 2 bases, and 15 bases lay between the germline ends. The CDR3 is 14 residues long. Germline CDR1 reads DFQATT; CDR2 reads SNEGSKA (reference sequence). The CDR3, as DNA: TGCAGTGCCATCGGGGGAGCGGCCACAGATACGCAGTATTTT. The encoded protein is CSAIGGAATDTQYF.

This chain uses TRBV5-1 with TRBJ2-6; 9 bases match TRBD1. The CDR3 consists of 17 residues. CDR1 SGHRS and CDR2 YFSETQ come from the germline V gene. Losses at the gene ends were 0 bases for V and 2 bases for J; bases not matched to a gene: 3. The CDR3 loop is CASSLGTGVTGANVLTF. DNA for the CDR3: TGCGCCAGCAGCTTGGGGACAGGGGTAACTGGGGCCAACGTCCTGACTTTC.

The rearrangement uses TRBV6-5 and TRBJ1-6; perhaps TRBD1 as D (5 bases). CDR3 length: 15 residues. Germline-derived CDR1 and CDR2 are MNHEY and SVGAGI. V shed 7 bases and J shed 8 bases, with 18 bases lying between them. The CDR3 DNA reads as TGTGCCAGCAAGTTTCAAGGCTTGGGGCATTCACCCCTCCACTTT. Protein: CASKFQGLGHSPLHF.